This TCR beta chain derives from a study of shared clonotypes between healthy human individuals. As for the study in general: Each donor's CD8 memory used one plate, CD8 naive two, each CD4 subset three.

As to this clone: Its antigen is undetermined.

V was trimmed by 2 bases and J by 5 bases, leaving 13 bases between them. There are 15 residues in the CDR3. Germline-derived CDR1 and CDR2 are MGHRA and YSYEKL. Original analysis: ImmunoSEQ gave junction-only sequences without quality scores, so filtering differed. Some clones are missing from TCRdb's copy, which holds only in-frame ones; the method was immunoSEQ multiplex PCR. Clonal size and the V and J genes are those of that table, whereas D and trimming came from the DNA. The sample has around 550,000 clones; 90% to 97% are singletons. Broader study findings: Only blood was sampled; tissue repertoires likely differ.

The genes are TRBV4-1 and TRBJ1-5, with a weak D call TRBD1 (6 bases). This TCR came from a woman under 40 in good health. Sequencing used naive CD4+ T cells sorted from blood. As to subset: CD45RA+ positively selected. For the CDR3, the DNA is TGCGCCAGCAGCCAATCCGGGACACGTCATCAGCCCCAGCATTTT. This encodes CASSQSGTRHQPQHF.